This TCR beta chain stems from a study of cytomegalovirus exposure and HLA in healthy donors. This CDR3 region has 13 residues. Germline CDR1 reads SGHNT; CDR2 reads YYREEE (reference sequence). Trimming removed 3 bases from V and 5 bases from J, with 11 bases in between. On this clone itself: Its antigen is currently unknown.

Amplification used 60 Vbeta primers and 13 Jbeta primers. The protocol was immunoSEQ multiplex PCR, while the TCRdb copy is restricted to in-frame clones and leaves out a portion. The table records approximately 110,000 clones, 67% of them present only once. Findings of the study overall: Because they were indistinguishable, some V segments, including TRBV6-2 and TRBV6-3, were excluded. Evidence from a later analysis indicated that most CMV-associated TCR beta chains looked HLA-restricted. Later analysis identified about 18,000 TCR beta sequences associated with HLA alleles, using a false discovery rate threshold of 0.05. An analysis done earlier found most TCR beta V segments productive about 90% or about 30% of the time.

This chain links TRBV5-4 with TRBJ1-2, with TRBD1 as a possible D gene (6 bases). The sequence came from a man aged 18 to 29 in good health and CMV-seropositive. The sequenced sample was PBMCs. The CDR3 is CASSSRDTYGYTF. The CDR3 coding sequence is TGTGCCAGCAGCTCCCGGGACACTTATGGCTACACCTTC.